These 20 T cell receptor beta chains were sequenced from one sample in a study of T cells in Graves' hyperthyroidism and ophthalmopathy. Amplified TCR beta CDR3 regions derived from RNA transcripts. RT-PCR in the first round (using the HTBI primer set) targeted the TCR CDR3. TCRdb fed the multiplex PCR reads into MiXCR, producing one record per CDR3 protein. The data contain 300,000 to 400,000 distinct CDR3 sequences, roughly 18% of them singletons. The sequencing input was blood. These receptors were taken from a young man with Graves' ophthalmopathy.

V is TRBV25-1 and J is TRBJ2-3; D call uncertain. V was shortened by 7 bases and J by 1 base, with 6 bases between the two germline ends. This CDR3 has 12 amino acids. The germline V gene encodes CDR1 MGHDK and CDR2 SYGVNS. The CDR3 loop is CASTQGTDTQYF. In DNA, the CDR3 is TGTGCCAGCACACAAGGCACAGATACGCAGTATTTT.

J is TRBJ1-5 and V is TRBV4-2, with D maybe TRBD1 (6 bases). V lost 5 bases to trimming and J lost 7 bases, with 18 bases between them. The CDR3 length is 15 residues. Per germline, CDR1 LGHNA and CDR2 YNFKEQ. CDR3 nucleotide sequence: TGTGCCAGCAGCTCCGGGGGCCTTACGGGGCAGCCCCAGCATTTT. Residues: CASSSGGLTGQPQHF.

As to this clonotype: Given a much more abundant clone one base away, this may be a read error. The chain combines TRBV7-8 with TRBJ1-2; D is unresolved. The CDR3 is 15 amino acids. Germline V gives CDR1 SGHVS, CDR2 FQNEAQ. Trimming took 4 bases from V and 0 from J, leaving 12 bases between them. DNA for the CDR3: TGTGCCAGCAGCTCGAGGACCGTGGCTAACTATGGCTACACCTTC. Translating gives CASSSRTVANYGYTF.

This clonotype occurred many times. The J gene is TRBJ2-3, the V gene TRBV7-9; TRBD1 might be the D (5 bases). V was pared by 4 bases and J by 9 bases, with 17 bases between. The germline gives CDR1 SEHNR, CDR2 FQNEAQ (reference sequence). The CDR3 spans 14 residues. The DNA of the CDR3 is TGTGCCAGCAGCTATCCCAAAGGTGGGGCAACGCAGTATTTT. As protein: CASSYPKGGATQYF.

The chain couples TRBV12-3 or TRBV12-4 to TRBJ1-5; maybe TRBD1 (6 bases). V lost 4 bases and J 4 bases, leaving 11 bases between the germline ends. The CDR3 loop spans 14 amino acids. CDR3 loop: CASSSGTSNQPQHF. The CDR3 nucleotides are TGTGCCAGCAGTTCCGGGACATCGAATCAGCCCCAGCATTTT.

This clonotype was recorded at least ten times. V and J are TRBV6-5 and TRBJ1-1; TRBD1 might be the D (5 bases). Germline assignment: CDR1 MNHEY and CDR2 SVGAGI. The V end lost 0 bases, the J end lost 1 base, and 6 bases lay between the germline ends. CDR3 length: 14 residues. CDR3 in amino acids: CASSYSQGNTEAFF. The CDR3 DNA reads as TGTGCCAGCAGTTACTCCCAGGGGAACACTGAAGCTTTCTTT.

The J gene is TRBJ1-5, the V gene TRBV9; no reliable D call. Germline-derived CDR1 and CDR2 are SGDLS and YYNGEE. V lost 3 bases and J lost 4, with 14 bases in between. This CDR3 is 15 amino acids long. The CDR3 protein is CASSDDGEWNQPQHF. CDR3 coding DNA: TGTGCCAGCAGCGACGACGGGGAATGGAATCAGCCCCAGCATTTT.

This clonotype occurred many times. V usage is TRBV5-1 and J usage is TRBJ2-2; D is perhaps TRBD1 (6 bases). V shed 5 bases and J shed 2 bases, with 13 bases lying between them. This CDR3 contains 15 residues. The germline CDR1 and CDR2 sequences are SGHRS and YFSETQ. The CDR3 DNA follows: TGCGCCAGCAGGGACCGCAGGGGCAACACCGGGGAGCTGTTTTTT. It yields the protein CASRDRRGNTGELFF.

This clonotype was detected many times. The chain combines TRBV5-1 with TRBJ2-7; D may be TRBD1 or TRBD2 (7 bases each). This CDR3 spans 16 amino acids. The germline gives CDR1 SGHRS, CDR2 YFSETQ. V was pared by 0 bases and J by 5 bases, with 18 bases between. CDR3 nucleotides: TGCGCCAGCAGCTTGGTGCCCCAGGGGGGGAGCGACGAGCAGTACTTC. It encodes CASSLVPQGGSDEQYF.

The chain is built from TRBV27 and TRBJ1-6, with D tentatively TRBD1 (5 bases). Germline V CDR1 and CDR2: MNHEY, SMNVEV (reference sequence). This CDR3 is built from 15 residues. V was clipped by 3 bases and J by 8 bases, with 14 bases between them. The CDR3 protein is CASSLGRGVDSPLHF. CDR3 bases: TGTGCCAGCAGTTTGGGGCGGGGGGTGGATTCACCCCTCCACTTT.

This clonotype was counted ten times or more. This rearrangement joins TRBV13 to TRBJ2-7; perhaps TRBD2 as D (5 bases). V shed 8 bases and J shed 5 bases, with 16 bases lying between them. Looked up from germline, CDR1 is PRHDT and CDR2 is FYEKMQ (reference sequence). The CDR3 covers 13 residues. CDR3 amino acids: CASGGGLGDEQYF. Written as DNA, the CDR3 is TGTGCCAGCGGCGGTGGCCTCGGGGACGAGCAGTACTTC.

The chain links TRBV5-1 to TRBJ2-2; D is ambiguous. The germline V gene has CDR1 SGHRS and CDR2 YFSETQ. V dropped 0 bases and J dropped 8 bases, with 2 bases sitting between them. CDR3 size: 11 residues. The CDR3 loop is CASSLEGELFF. DNA for the CDR3: TGCGCCAGCAGCTTGGAGGGGGAGCTGTTTTTT.

This clonotype was seen many times. The chain combines TRBV28 with TRBJ1-5, with TRBD1 matching 8 bases. J lost 5 bases, V lost 4 bases, and 13 bases had no gene match. The CDR3 is made up of 17 amino acids. Germline assignment: CDR1 MDHEN and CDR2 SYDVKM. The CDR3 loop is CASSSPWAGGADQPQHF. In DNA, the CDR3 is TGTGCCAGCAGTTCCCCCTGGGCAGGGGGCGCCGATCAGCCCCAGCATTTT.

This clonotype was recorded at least ten times. The chain uses TRBV6-6 and TRBJ2-7, with TRBD1 matching over 9 bases. The CDR3 runs to 15 residues. The J segment lost 5 bases and the V segment lost 0 bases, leaving 5 bases of the junction unmatched. Germline CDR1 MNHNY, CDR2 SVGAGI (reference sequence). CDR3: CASSYSGQGSHEQYF. CDR3 DNA: TGTGCCAGCAGTTACTCGGGACAGGGCAGCCACGAGCAGTACTTC.

This clonotype was found many times. The chain employs TRBV7-9 and TRBJ2-3; a possible D gene is TRBD2 (5 bases). The CDR3 loop spans 16 amino acids. V was clipped by 5 bases and J by 4 bases, with 19 bases between them. Germline V gene data show CDR1 as SEHNR and CDR2 as FQNEAQ (reference sequence). The CDR3 coding sequence is TGTGCCAGCAGCCCCCCGGAGGCAGGCGTGGCAGATACGCAGTATTTT. Translation gives CASSPPEAGVADTQYF.

This clonotype was seen many times. J is TRBJ1-1 and V is TRBV15, with a possible D match to TRBD1 (6 bases). Germline V gene data show CDR1 as LNHNV and CDR2 as YYDKDF (reference sequence). The CDR3 extends over 15 amino acids. Deletions cut 0 bases from V and 1 base from J, with 9 bases between. The DNA for the CDR3 is TGTGCCACCAGCAGAGAACAGGACAGGAACACTGAAGCTTTCTTT. Translation gives CATSREQDRNTEAFF.

This clonotype occurred a few times. The chain joins TRBV9 to TRBJ2-1, with a weak D call TRBD2 (7 bases). Looked up from germline, CDR1 is SGDLS and CDR2 is YYNGEE. Trimming left V 0 bases short and J 3 bases short, with 13 bases between. The CDR3 is made up of 16 amino acids. Here the CDR3 DNA reads TGTGCCAGCAGCGTAGTCGGAGGGGGGGGCTACAATGAGCAGTTCTTC. This sequence encodes CASSVVGGGGYNEQFF.

This clonotype was detected ten times or more. Mismatch with germline at one junction end may stem from a read error. CDR3 sequence reads: CASSLAMAGETQYF. In DNA form, the CDR3 reads TGTGCTAGCAGCTTAGCGATGGCGGGGGAGACCCAGTACTTC. The rearrangement links TRBV7-7 to TRBJ2-5; possibly TRBD2 for D (6 bases). Germline V gives CDR1 SSHAT, CDR2 FNYEAQ (reference sequence). The CDR3 runs to 14 residues.

This clonotype was found a few times. The CDR3 region has the DNA TGTGCCAGCAGCCAAGACCCTAGCGGGGGCTACGAGCAGTACTTC. It translates to CASSQDPSGGYEQYF. The chain combines TRBV3-1 with TRBJ2-7; 10 positions match TRBD2. The junction had 2 bases not matched to a gene; V was cut back by 0 bases and J by 3 bases. This CDR3 region has 15 residues. Per germline, CDR1 LGHDT and CDR2 YNNKEL (reference sequence).

For this clonotype: This could be a read error, since a much larger clone is one nucleotide away. The chain links TRBV6-1 to TRBJ2-3; no reliable D call. Germline-derived CDR1 and CDR2 are MNHNS and SASEGT. The ends were cut back, 2 bases at V and 0 bases at J, with 9 bases in the middle. This CDR3 spans 15 amino acids. The CDR3 is CASSESGASTDTQYF. CDR3 DNA: TGTGCCAGCAGTGAATCCGGTGCTAGCACAGATACGCAGTATTTT.